This TCR beta chain was obtained from a study of beta chain features in type 1 diabetes. Regarding the study as a whole: Type 1 diabetes patients had VDJ junctions that carried fewer insertions and more deletions. In the patient group, naive, central memory and Treg TCRB repertoires seemed more alike than in the healthy donor group. There was a possibility that cDNA sequencing over-represented cells with high TCR expression.

One heparinised blood draw averaging roughly 100 mL was given by each donor. The whole isolated RNA underwent reverse transcription, so sequencing captured expressed TCRB transcripts. Assay: immunoSEQ multiplex PCR; the TCRdb copy retains only in-frame clones and omits some. The sample holds about 160,000 clones, roughly 9.1% seen once. About this clone itself: Its antigen is undetermined.

V was pared by 1 base and J by 3 bases, with 15 bases between. The germline V gene has CDR1 LGHNA and CDR2 YNFKEQ. This CDR3 contains 16 residues. The rearrangement uses TRBV4-2 and TRBJ1-1; no clear D gene. The sequence derives from a woman under 30 in good health. What was sequenced was central memory CD4+ T cells from blood. This CDR3 reads CASSQVRAGEDTEAFF. The DNA for the CDR3 is TGTGCCAGCAGCCAAGTCCGGGCGGGTGAAGACACTGAAGCTTTCTTT.